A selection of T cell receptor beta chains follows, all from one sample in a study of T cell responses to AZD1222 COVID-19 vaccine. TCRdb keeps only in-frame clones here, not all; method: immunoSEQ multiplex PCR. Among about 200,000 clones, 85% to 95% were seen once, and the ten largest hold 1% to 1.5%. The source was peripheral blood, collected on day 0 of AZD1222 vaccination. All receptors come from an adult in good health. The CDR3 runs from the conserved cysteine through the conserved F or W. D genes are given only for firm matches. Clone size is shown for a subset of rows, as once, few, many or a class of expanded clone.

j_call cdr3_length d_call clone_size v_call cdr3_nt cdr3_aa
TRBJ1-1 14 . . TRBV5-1 TGCGCCAGCAGCCTCGGGCGGGGGTACACTGAAGCTTTCTTT CASSLGRGYTEAFF
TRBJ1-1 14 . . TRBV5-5 TGTGCCAGCAGCCTTAACCAGGGGAACACTGAAGCTTTCTTT CASSLNQGNTEAFF
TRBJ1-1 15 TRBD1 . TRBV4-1 TGCGCCAGCAGCCAAGAGGGGACAGCCAACACTGAAGCTTTCTTT CASSQEGTANTEAFF
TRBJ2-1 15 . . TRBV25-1 TGTGCCAGCAGGAGGGAGTGGGGGCCCTACAATGAGCAGTTCTTC CASRREWGPYNEQFF
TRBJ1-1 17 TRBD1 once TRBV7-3 TGTGCCAGCAGCCCGATTGGACAGGGCAATAAGGACACTGAAGCTTTCTTT CASSPIGQGNKDTEAFF
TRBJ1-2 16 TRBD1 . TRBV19 TGTGCCAGTAGTGTATCCGGGACAGGGGCTAACTATGGCTACACCTTC CASSVSGTGANYGYTF
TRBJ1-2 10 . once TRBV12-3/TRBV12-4 TGTGCCACTGAACTGGGGGGCTACACCTTC CATELGGYTF
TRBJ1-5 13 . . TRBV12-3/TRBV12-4 TGTGCCAGCAGTCCAGGGTACGGTCAGCCCCAGCATTTT CASSPGYGQPQHF
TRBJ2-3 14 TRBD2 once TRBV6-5 TGTGCCAGCAGGCCAAGCGGGGGTACAGATACGCAGTATTTT CASRPSGGTDTQYF
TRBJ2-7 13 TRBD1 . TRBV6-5 TGTGCCAGCCTGACAGGGAGTCCCTACGAGCAGTACTTC CASLTGSPYEQYF
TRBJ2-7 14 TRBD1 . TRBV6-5 TGTGCCAGCACCTCGACAGGGGGGGTTTACGAGCAGTACTTC CASTSTGGVYEQYF
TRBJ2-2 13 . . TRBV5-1 TGCGCCAGCAGCTTGGAGGGACGAGGGGAGCTGTTTTTT CASSLEGRGELFF
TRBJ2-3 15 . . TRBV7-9 TGTGCCAGCAGCCCGATAAGGGCTGGCACAGATACGCAGTATTTT CASSPIRAGTDTQYF
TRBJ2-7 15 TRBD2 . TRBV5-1 TGCGCCCGCAGCGGGGGGGGACAACCGTCCTACGAGCAGTACTTC CARSGGGQPSYEQYF
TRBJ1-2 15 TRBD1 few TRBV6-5 TGTGCCAGCAGCCAACTCGACAGGGGAGTAGATGGCTACACCTTC CASSQLDRGVDGYTF
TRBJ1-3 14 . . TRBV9 TGTGCCAGCAGCTCTAGCAGGGCTGGAAACACCATATATTTT CASSSSRAGNTIYF
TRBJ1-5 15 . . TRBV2 TGTGCCAGCAGTGGCTGGGGGTACGGCAATCAGCCCCAGCATTTT CASSGWGYGNQPQHF
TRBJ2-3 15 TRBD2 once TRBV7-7 TGTGCCAGCAGCAGAACTAGCGGGGGCACAGATACGCAGTATTTT CASSRTSGGTDTQYF
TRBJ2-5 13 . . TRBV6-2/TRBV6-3 TGTGCCAGCAGTTACTCTGGCTTGGAGACCCAGTACTTC CASSYSGLETQYF
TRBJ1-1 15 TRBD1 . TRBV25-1 TGTGCCAGCAGTGATTGGGACAGGGGACGAGGTGAAGCTTTCTTT CASSDWDRGRGEAFF
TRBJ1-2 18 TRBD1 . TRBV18 TGTGCCAGCTCACCGAAGGGACAGGGCGCCGTAGATGCCTATGGCTACACCTTC CASSPKGQGAVDAYGYTF
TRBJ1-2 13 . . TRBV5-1 TGCGCCAGCAGTGTGACAGTGGGTCGGGGCTACACCTTC CASSVTVGRGYTF
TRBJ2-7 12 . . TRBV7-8 TGTGCCAGCAGCCCGACCCCCTACGAGCAGTACTTC CASSPTPYEQYF
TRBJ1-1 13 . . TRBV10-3 TGTGCCATCAATCAAGGGGGGCGGGATGAAGCTTTCTTT CAINQGGRDEAFF
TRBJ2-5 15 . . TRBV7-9 TGTGCCAGCAGCTTAAGACAGATACTCCAAGAGACCCAGTACTTC CASSLRQILQETQYF
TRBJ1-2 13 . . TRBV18 TGTGCCAGCTCCCGCGACAAAGACTATGGCTACACCTTC CASSRDKDYGYTF
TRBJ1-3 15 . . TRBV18 TGTGCCAGCTCACCCCAAGGGGGTTCTGGAAACACCATATATTTT CASSPQGGSGNTIYF
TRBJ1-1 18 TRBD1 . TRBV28 TGTGCCAGCAGTACCAGGACAGGGGGATTTCTGAGGAACACTGAAGCTTTCTTT CASSTRTGGFLRNTEAFF
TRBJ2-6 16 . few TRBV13 TGTGCCAGCAGCTTAGTGAGAAGCTCTGGGGCCAACGTCCTGACTTTC CASSLVRSSGANVLTF
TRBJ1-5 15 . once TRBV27 TGTGCCAGCAGTTTTACCGGAGACCAAAATCAGCCCCAGCATTTT CASSFTGDQNQPQHF
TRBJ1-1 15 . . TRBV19 TGTGCCAGTAGTACCTCCGACAGGCCGAACACTGAAGCTTTCTTT CASSTSDRPNTEAFF
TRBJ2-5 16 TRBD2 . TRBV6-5 TGTGCCAGCAGTTACCCTACTAGCGGGGGGGCAGAGACCCAGTACTTC CASSYPTSGGAETQYF
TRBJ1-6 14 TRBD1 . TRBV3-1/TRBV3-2 TGTGCCAGCAGATTGACAGGGGAGATGTCACCCCTCCACTTT CASRLTGEMSPLHF
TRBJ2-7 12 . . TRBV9 TGTGCCAGCAGCGTAGGGGGCGGTGAGCAGTACTTC CASSVGGGEQYF
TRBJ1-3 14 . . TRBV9 TGTGCCAGCAGCGTATCCAGTTTAGGAAACACCATATATTTT CASSVSSLGNTIYF
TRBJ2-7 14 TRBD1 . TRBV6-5 TGTGCCAGCAGGTGGGGGACAGGGACGTACGAGCAGTACTTC CASRWGTGTYEQYF
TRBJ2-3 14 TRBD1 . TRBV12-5 TGTGCTAGTGGTCGACAGGGTGGCCCAGATACGCAGTATTTT CASGRQGGPDTQYF
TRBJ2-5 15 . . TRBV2 TGTGCCAGCAGGATGGCCCCAGGGGGGCGGGAGACCCAGTACTTC CASRMAPGGRETQYF
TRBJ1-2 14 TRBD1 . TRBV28 TGTGCCAGCAGTTTGCAGGGGGAGGTGGATGGCTACACCTTC CASSLQGEVDGYTF
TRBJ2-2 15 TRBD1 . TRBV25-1 TGTGCCAGCAGCCGGGACAGGGGAAACACCGGGGAGCTGTTTTTT CASSRDRGNTGELFF
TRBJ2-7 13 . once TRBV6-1 TGTGCCAGCAGTGAACATGGTTCCGGGGAGCAGTACTTC CASSEHGSGEQYF
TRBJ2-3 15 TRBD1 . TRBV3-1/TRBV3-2 TGTGCCAGCAGAAGCACAGGGGCAGGGACGGATACGCAGTATTTT CASRSTGAGTDTQYF
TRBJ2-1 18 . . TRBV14 TGTGCCAGCAGCCAAGAAAGGCGAAGCGCTCTTTCCCACAATGAGCAGTTCTTC CASSQERRSALSHNEQFF
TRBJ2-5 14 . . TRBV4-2 TGTGCCAGCAGCCAAGATGAGGGGGGAAAGACCCAGTACTTC CASSQDEGGKTQYF
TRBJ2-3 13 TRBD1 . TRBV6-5 TGTGCCAGCAGGGGGACAGCCACAGATACGCAGTATTTT CASRGTATDTQYF